Listed below are T cell receptor beta chains from one sample, sequenced in a study of shared clonotypes between healthy human individuals. TCRdb's table, derived via immunoSEQ multiplex PCR, lists solely in-frame clones and lacks some. Here the sample spans approximately 2.1 million clones, roughly 93% being singletons. Sequenced input: naive CD4+ T cells from PBMCs. These receptors came from a man aged 18 to 35 in good health. Some clones in this sample may be carry-over from other donors' samples. Each CDR3 is given with its conserved first and last residue. A D gene is named only where the DNA matches it firmly. Size is omitted from some rows. Given values are once, few, many or a class for expanded clones.

J	D	V	size	DNA	CDR3
TRBJ2-2	TRBD2	TRBV5-6	.	TGTGCCAGCAGCTTCCCGGGACTAGCGGGAGTCACCGGGGAGCTGTTTTTT	CASSFPGLAGVTGELFF
TRBJ1-2	TRBD1	TRBV19	once	TGTGCCAGTAGTAACGGACAGGTTCGGAGCTACACCTTC	CASSNGQVRSYTF
TRBJ2-4	.	TRBV30	.	TGTGCCTGGAGTGTATCGCGCGATGGCCTTTTAGCCAAAAACATTCAGTACTTC	CAWSVSRDGLLAKNIQYF
TRBJ2-1	.	TRBV19	.	TGTGCCAGTAGTATCCGGGCCACACAGGGTAATGAGCAGTTCTTC	CASSIRATQGNEQFF
TRBJ1-5	.	TRBV21-1	.	TGTGCCAGCAGCAAAAAGAGCCATAGCAATCAGCCCCAGCATTTT	CASSKKSHSNQPQHF
TRBJ2-3	.	TRBV9	.	TGTGCCAGCAGCGTGGGAACTATCCCAGATACGCAGTATTTT	CASSVGTIPDTQYF
TRBJ2-7	TRBD1	TRBV4-3	once	TGCGCCAGCAGCCAGCCGGGACAGGCGTACGAGCAGTACTTC	CASSQPGQAYEQYF
TRBJ1-2	.	TRBV7-9	once	TGTGCCAGCAGTCCCCGTGGGGTCGATGGCTACACCTTC	CASSPRGVDGYTF
TRBJ2-3	TRBD2	TRBV5-1	.	TGCGCCAGCAGCTATAGCGGGCGCACAGATACGCAGTATTTT	CASSYSGRTDTQYF
TRBJ2-5	.	TRBV6-1	.	TGTGCCAGCAGTGGGACTTTAACCGCCTTCCAAGAGACCCAGTACTTC	CASSGTLTAFQETQYF
TRBJ2-3	.	TRBV12-5	.	TGTGCTAGTGGTTCCGGGACAGATACGCAGTATTTT	CASGSGTDTQYF
TRBJ1-1	.	TRBV19	.	TGTGCCAGTAGTCCTCGGCCAGGGCCTAACACTGAAGCTTTCTTT	CASSPRPGPNTEAFF
TRBJ1-2	.	TRBV6-5	.	TGTGCCAGCAGTCGGACAGACAACTATGGCTACACCTTC	CASSRTDNYGYTF
TRBJ2-2	TRBD1	TRBV19	.	TGTGCCAGTAGACAACAAGACGGGACAGCCACCGGGGAGCTGTTTTTT	CASRQQDGTATGELFF
TRBJ2-7	.	TRBV6-6	once	TGTGCCAGCAGTTACTTTCAGGGGGGATCCTACGAGCAGTACTTC	CASSYFQGGSYEQYF
TRBJ1-5	.	TRBV6-5	.	TGTGCCAGCAGGACGGGGATGGATCATCAGCCCCAGCATTTT	CASRTGMDHQPQHF
TRBJ2-1	.	TRBV5-1	.	TGCGCCAGCAGCCCGGCGGACTTGGCCTACAATGAGCAGTTCTTC	CASSPADLAYNEQFF
TRBJ1-3	.	TRBV6-5	.	TGTGCCAGCAGTTATAGCACAGGGCTTGGAGGAAACACCATATATTTT	CASSYSTGLGGNTIYF
TRBJ1-1	TRBD1	TRBV2	.	TGTGCCAGCAGTGAACTGACAGGGTACCGAAACACTGAAGCTTTCTTT	CASSELTGYRNTEAFF
TRBJ1-1	.	TRBV23-1	.	TGCGCCAGCATCAGGGACGGACCGAACACTGAAGCTTTCTTT	CASIRDGPNTEAFF
TRBJ2-7	.	TRBV11-3	.	TGTGCCAGCAGCGCCGGTATAATCTCTCCCGAGCAGTACTTC	CASSAGIISPEQYF
TRBJ2-5	.	TRBV6-5	.	TGTGCCAGCAGTTACTCCCTCGGGAACCAAGAGACCCAGTACTTC	CASSYSLGNQETQYF
TRBJ2-1	.	TRBV28	.	TGTGCCAGCAGTGTTGGGCGGCCCCGGGAGCAGTTCTTC	CASSVGRPREQFF
TRBJ2-1	TRBD1	TRBV7-2	.	TGTGCCAGCAGCTTATCAGGGGGCCTAGACAATGAGCAGTTCTTC	CASSLSGGLDNEQFF
TRBJ2-2	.	TRBV5-1	.	TGCGCCAGCAGCTTGACAGGAGCGAACACCGGGGAGCTGTTTTTT	CASSLTGANTGELFF
TRBJ1-2	.	TRBV4-3	.	TGCGCCAGCAGCCAAGATCATGGACACGACTATGGCTACACCTTC	CASSQDHGHDYGYTF
TRBJ1-2	.	TRBV6-5	.	TGTGCCAGCAGTCCCACCACGATTCTTATGGGGGGCTACACCTTC	CASSPTTILMGGYTF
TRBJ1-2	.	TRBV5-1	.	TGCGCCAGCAGCTTGGAGGACAGAAACTATGGCTACACCTTC	CASSLEDRNYGYTF
TRBJ2-5	TRBD1	TRBV2	.	TGTGCCAGCAACCGGGACAGGGGGGAAGAGACCCAGTACTTC	CASNRDRGEETQYF
TRBJ2-3	TRBD2	TRBV30	.	TGTGCCTGGAGCGGGACTAGCGGGAGGCCAGATACGCAGTATTTT	CAWSGTSGRPDTQYF
TRBJ2-5	TRBD1	TRBV6-5	.	TGTGCCAGCAGCCTCTGGACAGGGGGGGAGACCCAGTACTTC	CASSLWTGGETQYF
TRBJ2-5	TRBD2	TRBV5-1	.	TGCGCCAGCAGCTTGTCGCTAGCGGGAGTATACCAAGAGACCCAGTACTTC	CASSLSLAGVYQETQYF
TRBJ1-2	TRBD1	TRBV29-1	.	TGCAGCGTGGCCGGCGGGGACAGGGACAATGGCTACACCTTC	CSVAGGDRDNGYTF
TRBJ1-1	.	TRBV7-9	few	TGTGCCAGCAGCTCTCCACAGAGGAACACTGAAGCTTTCTTT	CASSSPQRNTEAFF
TRBJ1-3	.	TRBV19	.	TGTGCCAGTACCCTACACGGCGGGGCTGGAAACACCATATATTTT	CASTLHGGAGNTIYF
TRBJ1-1	.	TRBV11-2	.	TGTGCCAGCAGCCTAGCCCGGTTTGAAGCTTTCTTT	CASSLARFEAFF
TRBJ2-2	.	TRBV25-1	.	TGTGCCAGCAGCCCCTGGGGGCCAGGGGCGTTCACCGGGGAGCTGTTTTTT	CASSPWGPGAFTGELFF
TRBJ2-3	.	TRBV27	.	TGTGCCAGCAGCGAGGCTGCCCGAGATACGCAGTATTTT	CASSEAARDTQYF
TRBJ2-7	.	TRBV2	.	TGTGCCAGCAGTGTCGAGAGCTACGAGCAGTACTTC	CASSVESYEQYF
TRBJ2-2	TRBD2	TRBV5-1	.	TGCGCCAGCAGCTTGGAAGTAGGCGGGAGTCCCGCGAACACCGGGGAGCTGTTTTTT	CASSLEVGGSPANTGELFF
TRBJ2-1	TRBD2	TRBV10-2	once	TGCGCCTTGGGACTAGCGGGAGGTAATGAGCAGTTCTTC	CALGLAGGNEQFF
TRBJ1-5	.	TRBV21-1	.	TGTGCCAGCAGCAGCCGGTTCTGGGGTCAGCCCCAGCATTTT	CASSSRFWGQPQHF
TRBJ2-7	.	TRBV30	.	TGTGCCTGGAGTGCCCCTTCGTCCTACGAGCAGTACTTC	CAWSAPSSYEQYF
TRBJ1-1	.	TRBV5-1	.	TGCGCCAGCAGCTCCACCGGAGACAGGACCAAAGCTTTCTTT	CASSSTGDRTKAFF
TRBJ2-3	TRBD1	TRBV2	.	TGTGCCAGCAGCCTTCCAACAGGGGTCGGCACAGATACGCAGTATTTT	CASSLPTGVGTDTQYF
TRBJ1-1	.	TRBV25-1	.	TGTGCCAGCAGTCCCCACGGGAAAGGGGGAACTGAAGCTTTCTTT	CASSPHGKGGTEAFF
TRBJ2-3	.	TRBV2	.	TGTGCCAGCAGTGTTGGGGGAGGCACAGATACGCAGTATTTT	CASSVGGGTDTQYF
TRBJ1-2	.	TRBV11-2	.	TGTGCCAGCAGCCGTCGACAGAACTATGGCTACACCTTC	CASSRRQNYGYTF